One TCR beta chain is described in this entry. Its antigen is currently unknown. The data were obtained in a study of beta chain features in type 1 diabetes. CDR1 GTSNPN and CDR2 SVGIG come from the germline V gene (reference sequence). Trimming cost V 6 bases and J 1 base; bases outside gene matches: 4. The CDR3 totals 13 residues. General study results and limits: There was a moderate but significant shortening of TCRB CDR3s in all four CD4+ subsets of Type 1 diabetes patients.

The investigators reverse transcribed all of the isolated RNA, so they sequenced expressed TCRB transcripts. Sequenced by immunoSEQ multiplex PCR; TCRdb stores in-frame clones only, minus some. The sample holds under 130,000 clones, approximately 30% seen once. The specimen was central memory CD4+ T cells from blood. The V and J genes are TRBV30 and TRBJ1-1; 8 bases align to TRBD1. The TCR originated in a woman under 30 with type 1 diabetes. The CDR3 protein is CACRGLKNTEAFF. Here the CDR3 DNA reads TGTGCCTGCAGGGGGCTCAAGAACACTGAAGCTTTCTTT.